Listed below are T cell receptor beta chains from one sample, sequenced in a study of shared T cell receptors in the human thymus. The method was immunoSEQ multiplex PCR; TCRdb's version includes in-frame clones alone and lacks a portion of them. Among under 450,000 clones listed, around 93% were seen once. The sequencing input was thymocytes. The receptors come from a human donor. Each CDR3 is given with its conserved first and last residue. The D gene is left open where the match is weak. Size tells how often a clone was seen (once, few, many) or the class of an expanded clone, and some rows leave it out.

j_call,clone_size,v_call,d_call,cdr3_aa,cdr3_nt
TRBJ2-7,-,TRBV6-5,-,CASTRPDSHEQYF,TGTGCCAGCACCCGCCCGGACAGCCACGAGCAGTACTTC
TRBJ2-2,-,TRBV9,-,CASRGRAGELFF,TGTGCCAGCAGAGGAAGGGCCGGGGAGCTGTTTTTT
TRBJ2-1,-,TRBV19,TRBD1,CASSIGQYRGRNEQFF,TGTGCCAGTAGTATAGGGCAATACAGGGGGCGGAATGAGCAGTTCTTC
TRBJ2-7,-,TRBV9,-,CASGPDDEQYF,TGTGCCAGCGGCCCAGATGACGAGCAGTACTTC
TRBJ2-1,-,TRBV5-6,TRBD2,CASSLGGTSSEQFF,TGTGCCAGCAGCTTGGGCGGGACTAGCTCTGAGCAGTTCTTC
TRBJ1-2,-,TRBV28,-,CASSSLGGPAGYTF,TGTGCCAGCAGTTCCTTAGGGGGGCCGGCAGGCTACACCTTC
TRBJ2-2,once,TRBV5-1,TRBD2,CASSTVLAGPDGELFF,TGCGCCAGCAGCACTGTGCTAGCGGGGCCCGATGGGGAGCTGTTTTTT
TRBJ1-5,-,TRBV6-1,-,CASIEGEGPQHF,TGTGCCAGCATAGAGGGCGAAGGACCCCAGCATTTT
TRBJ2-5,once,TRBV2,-,CASSRLWETQYF,TGTGCCAGCAGTAGGTTGTGGGAGACCCAGTACTTC
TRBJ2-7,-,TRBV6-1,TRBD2,CASSETGLAGREQYF,TGTGCCAGCAGTGAAACGGGACTAGCGGGAAGAGAGCAGTACTTC
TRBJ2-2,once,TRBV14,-,CASGGVGTNTGELFF,TGTGCCAGTGGCGGGGTTGGGACTAACACCGGGGAGCTGTTTTTT
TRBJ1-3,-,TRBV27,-,CASRKDVGNTIYF,TGTGCCAGCAGGAAGGACGTTGGAAACACCATATATTTT
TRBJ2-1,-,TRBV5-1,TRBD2,CASSLRPAGTSLTRWQFF,TGCGCCAGCAGCTTGAGACCCGCCGGGACTAGCTTAACGCGGTGGCAGTTCTTC
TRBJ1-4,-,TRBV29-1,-,CSVGHSETNEKLFF,TGCAGCGTTGGGCACAGCGAAACTAATGAAAAACTGTTTTTT
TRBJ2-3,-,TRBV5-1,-,CASSLGQYTDTQYF,TGCGCCAGCAGCTTGGGACAGTACACAGATACGCAGTATTTT
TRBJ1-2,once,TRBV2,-,CASTLGPVGGVCPTF,TGTGCCAGCACCCTTGGACCCGTAGGGGGGGTTTGTCCCACCTTC
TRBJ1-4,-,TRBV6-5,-,CASSYDSVKRSEKLFF,TGTGCCAGCAGTTACGATAGCGTCAAGCGGAGTGAAAAACTGTTTTTT
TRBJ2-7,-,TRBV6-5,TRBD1,CASRDRGHYEQYF,TGTGCCAGCAGGGACAGGGGGCACTACGAGCAGTACTTC
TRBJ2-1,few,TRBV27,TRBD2,CALPKARKTSGIREQFF,TGTGCCCTCCCCAAGGCCCGAAAGACTAGCGGGATACGTGAGCAGTTCTTC
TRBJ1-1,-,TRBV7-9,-,CASSLNRNSGRVTEAFF,TGTGCCAGCAGCTTAAATAGGAACTCTGGCAGAGTCACTGAAGCTTTCTTT
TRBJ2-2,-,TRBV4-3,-,CASSQYSARVELFF,TGCGCCAGCAGCCAGTATTCCGCCAGGGTCGAGCTGTTTTTT
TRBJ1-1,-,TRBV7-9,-,CASSLLKIGAGVETEAFF,TGTGCCAGCAGCTTATTGAAGATCGGGGCAGGGGTAGAGACTGAAGCTTTCTTT
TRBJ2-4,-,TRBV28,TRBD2,CASSPMSGGAKNIQYF,TGTGCCAGCAGTCCCATGAGCGGGGGAGCCAAAAACATTCAGTACTTC
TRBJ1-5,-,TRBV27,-,CASKPLDRGQPQHF,TGTGCCAGCAAGCCTTTGGACCGAGGTCAGCCCCAGCATTTT
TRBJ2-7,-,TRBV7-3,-,CASSLNQLSSYEQYF,TGTGCCAGCAGCTTAAATCAGCTAAGCTCCTACGAGCAGTACTTC
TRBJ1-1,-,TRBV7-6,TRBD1,CASSRGQGDPEAFF,TGTGCCAGCAGCCGGGGACAGGGGGACCCTGAAGCTTTCTTT
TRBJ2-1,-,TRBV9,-,CASSGRTPKEQFF,TGTGCCAGCAGCGGTAGGACCCCCAAAGAGCAGTTCTTC
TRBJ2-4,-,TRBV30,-,CAWSVSGRRAKNIQYF,TGTGCCTGGAGTGTGTCGGGGAGGAGGGCCAAAAACATTCAGTACTTC
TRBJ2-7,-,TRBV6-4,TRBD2,CASSPNLAGGRHEQYF,TGTGCCAGCAGCCCCAATCTAGCGGGAGGCCGCCACGAGCAGTACTTC
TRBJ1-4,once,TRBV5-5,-,CASSFTPATNEKLFF,TGTGCCAGCAGCTTCACCCCAGCAACTAATGAAAAACTGTTTTTT
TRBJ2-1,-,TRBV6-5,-,CASSSLRRNEQFF,TGTGCCAGCAGTTCACTCAGACGGAATGAGCAGTTCTTC
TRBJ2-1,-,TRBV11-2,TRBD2,CASSLAGGTYNEQFF,TGTGCCAGCAGCTTAGCGGGAGGAACCTACAATGAGCAGTTCTTC
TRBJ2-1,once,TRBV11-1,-,CASSLDHHRDFYNEQFF,TGTGCCAGCAGCTTAGATCACCACAGGGATTTTTACAATGAGCAGTTCTTC
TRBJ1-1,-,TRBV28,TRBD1,CASSIYYLRTGFAEAFF,TGTGCCAGCAGTATATACTACCTCCGGACAGGGTTCGCTGAAGCTTTCTTT
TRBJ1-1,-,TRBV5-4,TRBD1,CASLFKEGRGGTEAFF,TGTGCCAGCCTATTTAAGGAGGGCAGGGGGGGGACTGAAGCTTTCTTT
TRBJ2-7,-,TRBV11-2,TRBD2,CASRPGLSYEQYF,TGTGCCAGCAGGCCGGGACTATCCTACGAGCAGTACTTC
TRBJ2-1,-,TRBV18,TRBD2,CASWQREGPNEQFF,TGTGCCAGCTGGCAGCGGGAGGGCCCCAATGAGCAGTTCTTC
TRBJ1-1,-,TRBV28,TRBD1,CASRGTGGDTEAFF,TGTGCCAGCAGAGGGACAGGGGGGGATACTGAAGCTTTCTTT
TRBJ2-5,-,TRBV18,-,CASSPVIRIESPKETQYF,TGTGCCAGCTCACCAGTGATCCGCATTGAATCCCCTAAAGAGACCCAGTACTTC
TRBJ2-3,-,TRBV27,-,CASSLVFGGGTDTQYF,TGTGCCAGCAGTTTAGTATTCGGGGGTGGGACAGATACGCAGTATTTT
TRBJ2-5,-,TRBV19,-,CASSKWGSRETQYF,TGTGCCAGTAGTAAATGGGGGTCCCGGGAGACCCAGTACTTC
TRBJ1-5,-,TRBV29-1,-,CSVVPGPNQPQHF,TGCAGCGTTGTTCCAGGCCCCAATCAGCCCCAGCATTTT
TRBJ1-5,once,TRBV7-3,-,CASSLTSLSNQPQHF,TGTGCCAGCAGCTTAACCAGCCTTAGCAATCAGCCCCAGCATTTT
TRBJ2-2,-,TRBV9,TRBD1,CASSQLPRTGKNTGELFF,TGTGCCAGCAGCCAACTCCCACGGACAGGGAAGAACACCGGGGAGCTGTTTTTT
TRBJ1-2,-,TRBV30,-,CAWSARSTDLGACGYTF,TGTGCCTGGAGTGCCCGATCTACGGACCTTGGAGCTTGCGGCTACACCTTC
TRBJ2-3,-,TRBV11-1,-,CASVYFRTDTQYF,TGTGCCAGCGTCTATTTTAGAACAGATACGCAGTATTTT
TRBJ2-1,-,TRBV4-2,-,CASSQEGPNEQFF,TGTGCCAGCAGCCAAGAGGGGCCTAATGAGCAGTTCTTC
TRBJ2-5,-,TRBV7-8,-,CASTFGETQYF,TGTGCCAGCACCTTCGGCGAGACCCAGTACTTC
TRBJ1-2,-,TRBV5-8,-,CASSLRGSNRGYTF,TGTGCCAGCAGCTTGAGAGGCTCTAACAGGGGCTACACCTTC
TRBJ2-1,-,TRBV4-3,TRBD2,CASSQEERLAGGHEQFF,TGCGCCAGCAGCCAAGAAGAACGGCTAGCGGGGGGTCATGAGCAGTTCTTC
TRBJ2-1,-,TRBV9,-,CASSVGGPYNEQFF,TGTGCCAGCAGCGTTGGTGGACCCTACAATGAGCAGTTCTTC
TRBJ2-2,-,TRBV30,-,CAWTTANTGELFF,TGTGCCTGGACCACAGCGAACACCGGGGAGCTGTTTTTT
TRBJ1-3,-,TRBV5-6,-,CASSFVSDTIYF,TGTGCCAGCAGCTTCGTCTCGGACACCATATATTTT
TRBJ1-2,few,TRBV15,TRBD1,CATSRDRGFYYGYTF,TGTGCCACCAGCAGAGACAGGGGGTTTTACTATGGCTACACCTTC
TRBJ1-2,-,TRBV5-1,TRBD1,CASSPEGGPSYGYTF,TGCGCCAGCAGCCCGGAAGGGGGCCCGTCCTATGGCTACACCTTC